What follows are 16 T cell receptor beta chains derived from one specimen sequenced in a study of shared clonotypes between healthy human individuals. The data were produced by immunoSEQ multiplex PCR, yet TCRdb's version contains in-frame clones alone and is incomplete. This sample has under 300,000 clones; 50% to 80% occur once, and the top ten carry roughly 10%. Sequences were obtained from memory CD4+ T cells sorted from blood. Subset meaning: CD45RA-negative fraction. The receptors come from a man younger than 40 in good health.

V is TRBV6-4 and J is TRBJ2-2; a possible D gene is TRBD2 (6 bases). Trimming left V 5 bases short and J 6 bases short, with 13 bases between. The length of the CDR3 is 14 residues. Germline CDR1 reads MRHNA; CDR2 reads SNTAGT. CDR3 bases: TGTGCCAGCAGTCCCCTGGGGGGATCCGGGGAGCTGTTTTTT. This translates into CASSPLGGSGELFF.

The chain joins TRBV2 to TRBJ2-6; D might be TRBD1 or TRBD2, each matching 5 bases. The CDR3 runs to 15 residues. The germline V gene encodes CDR1 SNHLY and CDR2 FYNNEI. Trimming shortened V by 7 bases and J by 0 bases, and 10 bases separated the two germline ends. The CDR3: CASTGLDSGANVLTF. The CDR3, as DNA: TGTGCCAGCACGGGGCTAGACTCTGGGGCCAACGTCCTGACTTTC.

The table lists this clone with a few counts. This chain joins TRBV19 and TRBJ2-2; D is unclear. The CDR3 length is 12 residues. V lost 2 bases, J lost 4 bases, and 2 bases lay in between. Per the germline V gene, CDR1 is LNHDA and CDR2 is SQIVND (reference sequence). The CDR3 nucleotides are TGTGCCAGTAGTATACCCACCGGGGAGCTGTTTTTT. Amino acids: CASSIPTGELFF.

As to this clone: This sample also contains other DNA sequences that code for the same CDR3. V gene TRBV5-1 combines with J gene TRBJ2-1; TRBD2 matches at 11 bases. The V gene's germline CDR1 is SGHRS and CDR2 YFSETQ. The ends lost 2 bases at V and 0 bases at J; junction bases unmatched: 4. The CDR3 is 17 residues long. The CDR3 loop is CASSLGLAGSSYNEQFF. Written as DNA, the CDR3 is TGCGCCAGCAGCTTAGGACTAGCGGGTAGCTCCTACAATGAGCAGTTCTTC. The variable domain in full, completed from reference TRBV5-1 and TRBJ2-1, reads KAGVTQTPRYLIKTRGQQVTLSCSPISGHRSVSWYQQTPGQGLQFLFEYFSETQRNKGNFPGRFSGRQFSNSRSEMNVSTLELGDSALYLCASSLGLAGSSYNEQFFGPGTRLTVL.

This clone appeared once. This chain uses TRBV18 with TRBJ1-1; a possible D gene is TRBD1 (5 bases). V was pared by 1 base and J by 6 bases, with 9 bases between. Germline-derived CDR1 and CDR2 are KGHSH and LQKENI. The CDR3 has 13 residues. The CDR3 region has the DNA TGTGCCAGCTCACCACAGGGGATGGCTGAAGCTTTCTTT. Its translation is CASSPQGMAEAFF.

This clone was counted only a few times. This chain connects TRBV7-9 to TRBJ1-5; unclear D gene. Germline loops: CDR1 SEHNR, CDR2 FQNEAQ (reference sequence). Trimming took off 1 base at V and 5 bases at J, with 12 bases between the two ends. The CDR3 has 15 amino acids. The CDR3 spells CASSLVRTPDQPQHF. For the CDR3, the DNA is TGTGCCAGCAGCTTAGTGCGTACCCCAGATCAGCCCCAGCATTTT.

The chain carries TRBV5-4 and TRBJ2-1, with D unclear. The germline V gene encodes CDR1 SGHNT and CDR2 YYREEE (reference sequence). The CDR3 is 13 amino acids. Trimming removed 0 bases from V and 8 bases from J, with 9 bases in between. CDR3: CASSLVGSHEQFF. CDR3 DNA: TGTGCCAGCAGCTTGGTAGGCAGCCATGAGCAGTTCTTC.

This chain joins TRBV10-1 and TRBJ2-1; TRBD2 is a possible D gene (5 bases). Trimming took off 2 bases at V and 0 bases at J, with 8 bases between the two ends. The CDR3 contains 15 residues. CDR1 is WNHNN, CDR2 SYGVQD, per germline (reference sequence). CDR3 DNA sequence: TGCGCCAGCAGTGAGGGACTTAGCTCCTACAATGAGCAGTTCTTC. It is translated as CASSEGLSSYNEQFF.

This clone was seen ten or more times. The gene calls are TRBV18 and TRBJ2-1; tentatively, D is TRBD2 (6 bases). This CDR3 is 14 amino acids long. Looked up from germline, CDR1 is KGHSH and CDR2 is LQKENI. V lost 6 bases to trimming and J lost 7 bases, with 16 bases between them. CDR3 in DNA: TGTGCCAGCTCCCCCTCGGGGGACGTTAATGAGCAGTTCTTC. Translated, it gives CASSPSGDVNEQFF.

This clone was counted a single time. The CDR3 region has the DNA TGTGCCAGCACCCCGGCAGGCACAGATACGCAGTATTTT. This gives the protein CASTPAGTDTQYF. The chain recombines TRBV25-1 with TRBJ2-3; no clear D gene. This CDR3 has 13 residues. Germline V gene lookup returns CDR1 MGHDK and CDR2 SYGVNS. V was pared by 7 bases and J by 1 base, with 9 bases between.

The chain combines TRBV9 with TRBJ2-3; 9 bases are a match to TRBD2. Germline lookup yields CDR1 SGDLS and CDR2 YYNGEE. V lost 4 bases, J lost 2 bases, and 5 bases stayed unmatched. The CDR3 contains 15 residues. The DNA for the CDR3 is TGTGCCAGCAGCCCGCGGGGGGGCTTCACAGATACGCAGTATTTT. It codes for CASSPRGGFTDTQYF.

This clone was picked up one time. This rearrangement joins TRBV7-2 to TRBJ2-5; D gene uncertain. CDR1 is SGHTA, CDR2 FQGNSA, per germline. This CDR3 spans 14 amino acids. Between the trimmed V and J ends, which lost 6 bases and 5 bases, there was a span of 16 bases. The CDR3 DNA is TGTGCCAGCAGTCCCCGCCCGAGTGAGGAGACCCAGTACTTC. As protein: CASSPRPSEETQYF.

The chain joins TRBV6-6 to TRBJ2-5; 7 bases are shared with TRBD2. This CDR3 has 15 residues. The V gene's germline CDR1 is MNHNY and CDR2 SVGAGI (reference sequence). Germline trimming cut 0 bases from V and 5 bases from J; bases unmatched to any gene: 6. This chain's CDR3 is CASSYSAGTRETQYF. CDR3 DNA sequence: TGTGCCAGCAGTTACTCAGCGGGAACGAGGGAGACCCAGTACTTC.

This sequence joins TRBV27 and TRBJ2-1; D ambiguous. Germline values: CDR1 MNHEY, CDR2 SMNVEV (reference sequence). The CDR3 length is 14 residues. V was clipped by 5 bases and J by 4 bases, with 12 bases between them. The CDR3 loop reads CASSPSPGYNEQFF. DNA of the CDR3: TGTGCCAGCAGTCCATCACCAGGATACAATGAGCAGTTCTTC.

The chain has TRBV28 and TRBJ1-2; D gene unclear. Trimming left V 8 bases short and J 4 bases short, with 17 bases between. The CDR3 has 14 amino acids. CDR1 is MDHEN, CDR2 SYDVKM, per germline. The CDR3, as DNA: TGTGCCAGCCAAATTCTTGGGGAGGGCTATGGCTACACCTTC. Residues: CASQILGEGYGYTF.

This clone was detected only a few times. The CDR3 reads CASSVQGTQPQHF. The CDR3 nucleotides read TGTGCCAGCAGTGTCCAGGGGACGCAGCCCCAGCATTTT. This chain joins TRBV6-1 and TRBJ1-5; D perhaps matches TRBD1 (6 bases). CDR1 and CDR2 from the germline V gene are MNHNS and SASEGT. The V end lost 4 bases, the J end lost 7 bases, and 11 bases lay between the germline ends. This CDR3 is built from 13 residues.